This T cell receptor (beta chain) was sequenced during a study of T-cell reconstitution after alpha-beta-depleted transplantation in children. This clonotype occurred many times. Unique molecular identifiers were incorporated during preparation of the TCRbeta library. TCRdb re-called the PCR reads through MiXCR, storing one row per CDR3 protein. The data show 200,000 to 250,000 distinct CDR3 sequences, approximately 12% seen once. V gave up 4 bases and J gave up 10 bases, with 11 bases separating them. From germline, CDR1 is MNHEY and CDR2 SVGEGT. The CDR3 runs to 12 residues. V is TRBV6-2 or TRBV6-3 and J is TRBJ2-1; D not certain. Sample: PBMCs from the stem cell graft donor, taken from the stem cell graft. The TCR sequence derives from a human donor who donated a stem cell graft to a child with acute lymphoblastic leukemia. The DNA of the CDR3 is TGTGCCAGCAGTTTGGACCTTAAAGAGCAGTTCTTC. Translation: CASSLDLKEQFF.